The present T cell receptor beta chain was sequenced within a study of shared clonotypes between healthy human individuals. About the study: Plates per donor: three CD4 naive, three CD4 memory, two CD8 naive, one CD8 memory.

Genomic DNA of each subset was evenly split across several immunoSEQ plates. Profiling relied on immunoSEQ multiplex PCR, and the TCRdb table lists in-frame clones only, not all of them. This table has 2.5 million or so clones, about 92% appearing once. Germline CDR1 MGHRA, CDR2 YSYEKL. The CDR3 contains 14 residues. Unmatched junction bases numbered 6, after V lost 4 bases and J lost 5 bases. The sequence derives from a man between 18 and 29 years old in good health. V gene TRBV4-1 combines with J gene TRBJ2-7; 9 bases match TRBD1. The sequencing sample was made of naive CD4+ T cells sorted from blood. Subset noted: CD45RA+ positively selected. The CDR3 protein is CASSPDRGNDEQYF. The CDR3 coding sequence is TGCGCCAGCAGCCCGGACAGGGGTAATGACGAGCAGTACTTC.